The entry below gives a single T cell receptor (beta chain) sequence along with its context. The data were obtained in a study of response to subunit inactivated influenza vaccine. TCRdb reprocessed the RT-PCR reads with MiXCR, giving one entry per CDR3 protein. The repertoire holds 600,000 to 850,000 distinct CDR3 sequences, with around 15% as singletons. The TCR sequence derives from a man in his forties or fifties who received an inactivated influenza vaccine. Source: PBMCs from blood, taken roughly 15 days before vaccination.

CDR3 protein: CSAVHTGYRNQPQHF. The CDR3 DNA reads as TGCAGTGCTGTACACACAGGATATCGAAATCAGCCCCAGCATTTT. V and J are TRBV20-1 and TRBJ1-5; D possibly corresponds to TRBD1 (5 bases). The CDR3 has 15 amino acids. V was cut by 5 bases and J by 4 bases, with 18 bases left in between. Germline lookup yields CDR1 DFQATT and CDR2 SNEGSKA (reference sequence).